Shown below are 12 T cell receptor beta chains from a single sample sequenced in a study of T-cell reconstitution after alpha-beta-depleted transplantation in children. As it was prepared, the TCRbeta library received unique molecular identifiers. TCRdb independently ran MiXCR on the PCR reads; one entry per CDR3 protein. Here the sample spans about 830,000 distinct CDR3 sequences, roughly 16% being singletons. This specimen consisted of PBMCs, mostly from graft donor cells, obtained 360 days after TCRalphabeta/CD19-depleted stem cell transplant. The receptor set was obtained from a male patient younger than 18 who had a stem cell transplant for acute lymphoblastic leukemia, so the T cells may come from the graft donor.

The chain employs TRBV7-6 and TRBJ2-7; D gene uncertain. CDR3 length equals 14 residues. V gave up 5 bases and J gave up 1 base, with 12 bases separating them. Germline CDR1 and CDR2: SGHVS and FNYEAQ. This CDR3 reads CASSPAGQSYEQYF. CDR3 coding DNA: TGTGCCAGCAGCCCAGCCGGGCAGTCCTACGAGCAGTACTTC.

The table lists this clonotype with a few counts. This chain links TRBV12-3 or TRBV12-4 with TRBJ2-1; D might be TRBD1 or TRBD2, each matching 5 bases. V was trimmed by 11 bases and J by 10 bases, leaving 18 bases between them. The CDR3 runs to 12 residues. The CDR3 reads CASQLVRGEQFF. In DNA, the CDR3 is TGTGCCTCACAACTGGTGAGGGGAGAGCAGTTCTTC.

This chain links TRBV7-7 with TRBJ2-5, with D possibly being TRBD2 (6 bases). CDR3 size: 14 residues. Germline CDR1 and CDR2: SSHAT and FNYEAQ (reference sequence). Trimming left V 3 bases short and J 5 bases short, with 13 bases between. The CDR3 region has the DNA TGTGCCAGCAGCTTTACCGGGAGCGGTGAGACCCAGTACTTC. It is translated as CASSFTGSGETQYF.

The rearrangement uses TRBV28 and TRBJ2-6; D is unresolved. The germline gives CDR1 MDHEN, CDR2 SYDVKM. V was cut by 8 bases and J by 2 bases, with 22 bases left in between. This CDR3 is 18 amino acids long. CDR3 bases: TGTGCCAGCGTATTCAGACTTGGGCTGAAGACTGGGGCCAACGTCCTGACTTTC. This translates into CASVFRLGLKTGANVLTF.

Ten or more counts support this clonotype. This chain connects TRBV29-1 to TRBJ2-1; no reliable D call. Trimming removed 4 bases from V and 0 bases from J, with 22 bases in between. The germline V gene encodes CDR1 SQVTM and CDR2 ANQGSEA. The CDR3 spans 18 residues. CDR3 in DNA: TGCAGCGTTGTAGCCGGCCCATTAGCTCAAAGCTCCTACAATGAGCAGTTCTTC. This codes for CSVVAGPLAQSSYNEQFF.

In its sample, this clonotype was seen a few times. V is TRBV5-1 and J is TRBJ1-1; D possibly corresponds to TRBD1 (5 bases). With 4 bases removed from V and 5 bases from J, the gap between germline ends came to 18 bases. Germline V CDR1 and CDR2: SGHRS, YFSETQ. CDR3 size: 15 residues. CDR3 in amino acids: CASSAGGSRRTEAFF. CDR3 bases: TGCGCCAGCAGCGCGGGGGGGTCGAGGAGGACTGAAGCTTTCTTT.

This rearrangement joins TRBV2 to TRBJ2-2; D perhaps matches TRBD1 (5 bases). Per the germline V gene, CDR1 is SNHLY and CDR2 is FYNNEI. Trimming took off 6 bases at V and 1 base at J, with 12 bases between the two ends. The CDR3 is made up of 15 amino acids. CDR3 amino acids: CASRLRAMNTGELFF. CDR3 sequence (DNA): TGTGCCAGCAGGCTCAGGGCCATGAACACCGGGGAGCTGTTTTTT.

This clonotype was detected only a few times. The J gene is TRBJ1-1, the V gene TRBV6-5, with D perhaps TRBD1 (6 bases). Trimming stripped 2 bases from V and 2 bases from J, with 9 bases between. CDR3 length: 14 amino acids. In germline, CDR1 is MNHEY, CDR2 SVGAGI. The CDR3 DNA follows: TGTGCCAGCAGTTACCCGGGACAAAACACTGAAGCTTTCTTT. Translation: CASSYPGQNTEAFF.

This clonotype was seen a handful of times. This chain connects TRBV20-1 to TRBJ2-7; 7 positions match TRBD1. Germline loops: CDR1 DFQATT, CDR2 SNEGSKA (reference sequence). The CDR3 has 13 residues. The V and J ends lost 5 bases and 1 base, in that order; junction bases with no gene match: 5. The CDR3 reads CSAHRDRSYEQYF. The CDR3 DNA follows: TGCAGTGCTCACCGGGACAGATCCTACGAGCAGTACTTC.

The chain has TRBV12-3 or TRBV12-4 and TRBJ2-5, with 8 bases fitting TRBD1. The CDR3 is made up of 14 amino acids. V dropped 7 bases and J dropped 0; count of bases not matched to a gene: 4. The CDR3 is CASIGDRYQETQYF. In DNA form, the CDR3 reads TGTGCCAGCATAGGGGACAGGTACCAAGAGACCCAGTACTTC.

The J gene is TRBJ2-7, the V gene TRBV11-2; 8 bases map to TRBD1. CDR1 is SGHAT, CDR2 FQNNGV, per germline. The ends lost 5 bases at V and 2 bases at J; junction bases unmatched: 8. This CDR3 comprises 15 residues. The CDR3 is CASSLHPGQAYEQYF. In nucleotides, the CDR3 is TGTGCCAGCAGCCTCCATCCGGGACAGGCCTACGAGCAGTACTTC.

This clonotype was picked up a small number of times. The chain links TRBV6-5 to TRBJ2-7, with 7 nucleotides matching TRBD1. The trim removed 1 base at V and 4 bases at J, leaving 10 bases unmatched. The germline gives CDR1 MNHEY, CDR2 SVGAGI. CDR3 size: 16 residues. The CDR3 region has the DNA TGTGCCAGCAGTTACTGGGTAGGGGGCAAAGATTACGAGCAGTACTTC. This codes for CASSYWVGGKDYEQYF.